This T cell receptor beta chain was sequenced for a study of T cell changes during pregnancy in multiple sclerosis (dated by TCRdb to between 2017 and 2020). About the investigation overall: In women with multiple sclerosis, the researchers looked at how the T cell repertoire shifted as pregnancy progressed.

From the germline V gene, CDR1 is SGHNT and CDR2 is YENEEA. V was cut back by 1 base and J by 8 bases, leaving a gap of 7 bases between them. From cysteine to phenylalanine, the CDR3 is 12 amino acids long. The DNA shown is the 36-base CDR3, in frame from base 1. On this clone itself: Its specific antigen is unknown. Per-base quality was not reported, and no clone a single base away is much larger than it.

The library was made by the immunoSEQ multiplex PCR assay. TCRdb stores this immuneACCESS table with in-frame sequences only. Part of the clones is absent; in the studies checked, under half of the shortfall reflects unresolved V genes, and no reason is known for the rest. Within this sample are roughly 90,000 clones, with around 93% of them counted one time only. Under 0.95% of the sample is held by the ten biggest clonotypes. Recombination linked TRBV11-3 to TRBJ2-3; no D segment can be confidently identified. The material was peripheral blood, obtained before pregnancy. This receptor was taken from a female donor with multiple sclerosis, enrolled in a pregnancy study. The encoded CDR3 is CASSLGEATQYF. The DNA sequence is TGTGCCAGCAGCTTAGGAGAGGCTACGCAGTATTTT.